Listed below are T cell receptor beta chains from one sample, sequenced in a study of blood T cells in healthy people across ages. TCRdb recomputed calls from the 5' RACE reads with MiXCR, one row per CDR3 protein. The table has about 640,000 distinct CDR3 sequences, approximately 59% seen once. Input material: blood. These receptors were collected from a man in his sixties in good health. Each CDR3 is given with its conserved first and last residue. The D gene is left open where the match is weak. The size field is filled for only some rows; it gives once, few, many or a size class.

J	V	D	size	CDR3	DNA
TRBJ2-5	TRBV6-5	-	-	CASSYPRPRETQYF	TGTGCCAGCAGTTACCCACGGCCTAGGGAGACCCAGTACTTC
TRBJ1-2	TRBV5-1	-	-	CGSSLIGDDGYTF	TGCGGCAGCAGCTTGATAGGAGACGATGGCTACACCTTC
TRBJ2-3	TRBV6-2/TRBV6-3	-	few	CASTPGLDTQYF	TGTGCCAGCACCCCGGGATTAGATACGCAGTATTTT
TRBJ2-7	TRBV20-1	-	-	CSAERWSYEQYF	TGCAGTGCGGAACGGTGGTCCTACGAGCAGTACTTC
TRBJ2-1	TRBV6-6	-	-	CASSPSAGSDYNEQFF	TGTGCCAGCAGCCCCTCGGCGGGGAGCGATTACAATGAGCAGTTCTTC
TRBJ1-2	TRBV5-5	-	-	CASSSSAYGYTF	TGTGCCAGCAGCTCATCTGCCTATGGCTACACCTTC
TRBJ2-7	TRBV5-1	-	many	CASSFSGAEQYF	TGCGCCAGCAGCTTTTCTGGGGCCGAGCAGTACTTC
TRBJ2-1	TRBV27	TRBD2	-	CASSSRLANNEQFF	TGTGCCAGCAGTTCCAGACTAGCAAACAATGAGCAGTTCTTC
TRBJ1-1	TRBV5-1	-	-	CASSLGDLDTEAFF	TGCGCCAGCAGCTTAGGAGATTTGGACACTGAAGCTTTCTTT
TRBJ2-3	TRBV11-2	-	-	CASSFGPGTGRTDTQYF	TGTGCCAGCAGCTTCGGCCCCGGGACGGGGAGAACAGATACGCAGTATTTT
TRBJ1-2	TRBV6-5	-	-	CASSWTRDPDYGYTF	TGTGCCAGCAGCTGGACCCGGGACCCAGACTATGGCTACACCTTC
TRBJ2-2	TRBV24-1	TRBD1	-	CATSDLRTGVTGELFF	TGTGCCACCAGTGACCTGCGGACAGGGGTCACCGGGGAGCTGTTTTTT
TRBJ1-6	TRBV20-1	TRBD1	-	CSASRGGRNSYNSPLHF	TGCAGTGCTAGCCGAGGGGGCAGAAACTCCTATAATTCACCCCTCCACTTT
TRBJ2-7	TRBV29-1	TRBD1	-	CSVGTGYYEQYF	TGCAGCGTGGGGACAGGATACTACGAGCAGTACTTC
TRBJ2-1	TRBV20-1	-	-	CSAEGGPRGNEQFF	TGCAGTGCTGAGGGGGGGCCCAGGGGTAATGAGCAGTTCTTC
TRBJ2-7	TRBV9	TRBD2	-	CASSASGGATFEQYF	TGTGCCAGCAGCGCTAGCGGGGGGGCAACATTTGAGCAGTACTTC
TRBJ2-3	TRBV5-1	-	-	CASSLPSRVITDTQYF	TGCGCCAGCAGCTTGCCTTCTCGGGTGATCACAGATACGCAGTATTTT
TRBJ2-3	TRBV6-1	TRBD2	-	CASTGTSRDTQYF	TGTGCCAGCACCGGGACTAGCAGGGATACGCAGTATTTT
TRBJ2-1	TRBV27	-	once	CASNPSGASTETQFF	TGTGCCAGCAACCCCTCGGGGGCCTCCACAGAGACCCAGTTCTTC
TRBJ1-1	TRBV20-1	-	-	CSGGEAFF	TGCAGTGGAGGGGAAGCTTTCTTT
TRBJ2-4	TRBV14	-	many	CASSQGRPGFKGAKNIQYF	TGTGCCAGCAGCCAAGGAAGACCAGGTTTTAAGGGGGCCAAAAACATTCAGTACTTC
TRBJ2-4	TRBV5-1	TRBD1	-	CASFTSPGQGTYGQYF	TGCGCCAGCTTCACTTCCCCGGGACAGGGGACCTACGGGCAGTACTTC
TRBJ2-1	TRBV5-8	TRBD1	-	CASSKGTDYYNEQFF	TGTGCCAGCAGCAAGGGGACAGACTATTACAATGAGCAGTTCTTC
TRBJ2-7	TRBV12-3/TRBV12-4	TRBD1	few	CASSPGQGKGYEQYF	TGTGCCAGCAGTCCAGGACAGGGGAAGGGGTACGAGCAGTACTTC
TRBJ1-1	TRBV5-1	TRBD1	-	CASSLDRGANTEAFF	TGCGCCAGCAGTTTGGACAGGGGCGCGAACACTGAAGCTTTCTTT
TRBJ2-7	TRBV29-1	TRBD1	-	CSVRTGGLSSQYF	TGCAGCGTTAGGACAGGGGGCCTTAGTTCGCAGTACTTC
TRBJ2-1	TRBV3-1	TRBD1	-	CASSQDRTGSYNEQFF	TGTGCCAGCAGCCAAGATAGGACAGGGTCCTACAATGAGCAGTTCTTC
TRBJ2-3	TRBV29-1	-	-	CSVGQGPTDTQYF	TGCAGCGTTGGGCAGGGCCCCACAGATACGCAGTATTTT
TRBJ2-1	TRBV4-3	-	-	CASSQEPGPHNEQFF	TGCGCCAGCAGCCAAGAACCGGGACCCCACAATGAGCAGTTCTTC
TRBJ2-6	TRBV6-6	-	-	CASSYPGTGGANVLTF	TGTGCCAGCAGTTACCCCGGGACTGGTGGGGCCAACGTCCTGACTTTC
TRBJ2-1	TRBV7-6	TRBD1	-	CANSPGGQIAGEQFF	TGTGCCAACAGCCCTGGGGGACAGATCGCAGGGGAGCAGTTCTTC
TRBJ2-3	TRBV5-1	-	-	CASRPTPVQNTDTQYF	TGCGCCAGCAGACCGACCCCGGTCCAAAACACAGATACGCAGTATTTT
TRBJ2-3	TRBV20-1	-	-	CSAGDARWGGAADTQYF	TGCAGTGCTGGAGATGCCCGGTGGGGGGGGGCCGCAGATACGCAGTATTTT
TRBJ2-5	TRBV4-1	-	-	CASSQAGRLGAQETQYF	TGCGCCAGCAGCCAAGCTGGCAGATTAGGAGCTCAAGAGACCCAGTACTTC
TRBJ1-4	TRBV18	-	-	CASSPSDGGGKLFF	TGTGCCAGCTCACCATCCGACGGGGGAGGAAAACTGTTTTTT
TRBJ2-7	TRBV15	TRBD2	once	CATSRDLGGKLSYEQYF	TGTGCCACCAGCAGAGATCTGGGGGGGAAACTCTCCTACGAGCAGTACTTC
TRBJ2-1	TRBV20-1	TRBD2	few	CSAANSGGANEQFF	TGCAGTGCTGCTAATAGCGGGGGAGCGAATGAGCAGTTCTTC
TRBJ2-5	TRBV20-1	TRBD2	-	CSARSGGVIQYF	TGCAGTGCTAGATCCGGGGGGGTGATCCAGTACTTC
TRBJ1-1	TRBV7-2	-	once	CASGTGVNTEAFF	TGTGCCAGCGGCACGGGGGTGAACACTGAAGCTTTCTTT
TRBJ1-5	TRBV29-1	TRBD1	few	CSAPDRGAGDQPQHF	TGCAGCGCCCCGGACAGGGGAGCGGGCGACCAGCCCCAGCATTTT
TRBJ2-7	TRBV20-1	-	few	CSARIGPSSYEQYF	TGCAGTGCTAGAATAGGCCCAAGCTCCTACGAGCAGTACTTC
TRBJ1-4	TRBV7-9	-	-	CASSDRSREKLFF	TGTGCCAGCAGCGACAGGTCACGGGAAAAACTGTTTTTT
TRBJ2-2	TRBV7-9	TRBD2	-	CASSATGTSGKNTGELFF	TGTGCCAGCAGCGCGACCGGGACTAGCGGGAAGAACACCGGGGAGCTGTTTTTT
TRBJ2-5	TRBV7-2	TRBD2	-	CASSLGLAEQTQYF	TGTGCCAGCAGCTTAGGACTAGCGGAGCAGACCCAGTACTTC
TRBJ1-2	TRBV28	-	-	CAVGPEGYTF	TGTGCCGTGGGGCCGGAGGGCTACACCTTC
TRBJ2-7	TRBV11-2	-	-	CASSPQDAIYEQYF	TGTGCCAGCAGCCCCCAGGACGCGATCTACGAGCAGTACTTC
TRBJ1-2	TRBV5-1	-	-	CASSLASTVTNYGYTF	TGCGCCAGCAGCTTGGCCAGCACGGTGACTAACTATGGCTACACCTTC
TRBJ2-4	TRBV12-3/TRBV12-4	TRBD2	few	CASSPHDSGGVAKNIQYF	TGTGCCAGCAGTCCCCATGATAGCGGGGGGGTAGCCAAAAACATTCAGTACTTC
TRBJ2-5	TRBV5-1	-	-	CASSTEGVTQYF	TGCGCCAGCAGCACCGAGGGGGTGACCCAGTACTTC
TRBJ2-1	TRBV5-1	TRBD2	few	CASSRTYGTSNEQFF	TGCGCCAGCAGCCGAACTTATGGGACTAGCAATGAGCAGTTCTTC
TRBJ2-1	TRBV7-2	-	many	CASSLDRNEQFF	TGTGCCAGCAGCTTAGACAGAAATGAGCAGTTCTTC
TRBJ2-4	TRBV20-1	TRBD2	-	CSASPASGGNIQYF	TGCAGTGCTAGCCCCGCCAGCGGGGGCAACATTCAGTACTTC
TRBJ2-7	TRBV11-2	-	-	CASSPADGNYEQYF	TGTGCCAGCAGCCCCGCGGACGGAAACTACGAGCAGTACTTC